Below are 19 T cell receptor beta chains sequenced from a single sample in a study of shared clonotypes between healthy human individuals (dated by TCRdb to between 2020 and 2021). The protocol used for the library was the immunoSEQ multiplex PCR assay. TCRdb retrieved this table from immuneACCESS and kept in-frame rearrangements only. Not all clones are present; in checked studies, unresolved V genes account for under half, and no reason is known for the remainder. This sample holds about 2.4 million clones; approximately 94% were observed only once. The top ten clones comprise around 0.37% of the sample. The sequenced material came from naive CD4+ T cells from PBMCs. This sample's cell subset or site label indicates: CD45RA+ positively selected. All receptors come from a man between 18 and 29 years old in good health. Some clones in this sample may be carry-over from other donors' samples.

J is TRBJ2-7 and V is TRBV23-1; 11 bases line up with TRBD1. TRBV23-1 is an ORF; its function is uncertain. After removal of 0 bases from V and 0 bases from J, the junction contained 13 bases not matched to a gene. The CDR3 has 20 amino acids. The CDR3 here is CASSQSARTGGAGGSYEQYF. The CDR3 nucleotides read TGCGCCAGCAGTCAATCTGCTAGGACAGGGGGCGCGGGTGGCTCCTACGAGCAGTACTTC.

This chain joins TRBV6-4 and TRBJ2-1; 15 bases agree with TRBD2. From germline, CDR1 is MRHNA and CDR2 SNTAGT. The CDR3 runs 18 residues. With V trimmed by 6 bases and J by 3 bases, 9 bases remained unmatched. The CDR3 nucleotides read TGTGCCAGCAGCGACCCCGGGACTAGCGGGAGGCTCTACAATGAGCAGTTCTTC. Its protein is CASSDPGTSGRLYNEQFF.

The chain has TRBV11-2 and TRBJ2-1; 12 bases fit TRBD2. The CDR3 sequence is 16 residues long. Trimming at V came to 4 bases and at J to 4 bases, leaving 5 bases not matched to a gene. CDR1 is SGHAT, CDR2 FQNNGV, per germline. Here the CDR3 reads CASSSSTSGGYNEQFF. The DNA of the CDR3 is TGTGCCAGCAGCTCCTCGACTAGCGGGGGTTACAATGAGCAGTTCTTC.

The chain joins TRBV5-8 to TRBJ1-3; D uncertain. The V and J ends lost 3 bases and 9 bases respectively, with 13 bases between them. Per germline, CDR1 SGHTS and CDR2 YDEGEE. The CDR3 spans 13 residues. Written as DNA, the CDR3 is TGTGCCAGCAGCTCGTTTTCTGGTAGCACCATATATTTT. This codes for CASSSFSGSTIYF. Full variable domain (outside the CDR3, taken from reference TRBV5-8 and TRBJ1-3): EAGVTQSPTHLIKTRGQQATLRCSPISGHTSVYWYQQALGLGLQFLLWYDEGEERNRGNFPPRFSGRQFPNYSSELNVNALELEDSALYLCASSSFSGSTIYFGEGSWLTVV.

This clone was counted once. V and J are TRBV10-3 and TRBJ2-7, with 13 positions matching TRBD2. The CDR3 covers 20 residues. Germline V gene lookup returns CDR1 ENHRY and CDR2 SYGVKD. After removal of 0 bases from V and 3 bases from J, the junction contained 14 bases not matched to a gene. CDR3 protein: CAISESAGGGTSGTFYEQYF. CDR3 DNA sequence: TGTGCCATCAGTGAGTCAGCAGGGGGAGGGACTAGCGGGACCTTCTACGAGCAGTACTTC.

This chain connects TRBV30 to TRBJ2-5; a possible D gene is TRBD1 (5 bases). Germline V gene lookup returns CDR1 GTSNPN and CDR2 SVGIG (reference sequence). V lost 0 bases to trimming and J lost 2 bases, with 10 bases between them. This CDR3 region has 14 residues. The CDR3 DNA sequence: TGTGCCTGGAGTGTACACCAGGGACAAGAGACCCAGTACTTC. Its translation is CAWSVHQGQETQYF.

The CDR3 loop is CASSRDTRNEQFF. CDR3 coding DNA: TGTGCCAGCAGCCGGGACACGCGCAATGAGCAGTTCTTC. The chain employs TRBV2 and TRBJ2-1; TRBD1 might be the D (6 bases). Germline CDR1 reads SNHLY; CDR2 reads FYNNEI. The CDR3 runs to 13 residues. Trimming cost V 6 bases and J 6 bases, with 12 bases left between them. Looking up the rest from reference TRBV2 and TRBJ2-1 gives the full variable domain: EPEVTQTPSHQVTQMGQEVILRCVPISNHLYFYWYRQILGQKVEFLVSFYNNEISEKSEIFDDQFSVERPDGSNFTLKIRSTKLEDSAMYFCASSRDTRNEQFFGPGTRLTVL.

About this clone itself: Other DNA sequences in this sample translate to the same CDR3. This chain connects TRBV29-1 to TRBJ1-1; TRBD1 might be the D (5 bases). CDR1 and CDR2 from the germline V gene are SQVTM and ANQGSEA. The CDR3 has 12 residues. Deletions cut 4 bases from V and 3 bases from J, with 9 bases between. CDR3 in DNA: TGCAGCGTTGGGCAGGGAGACACTGAAGCTTTCTTT. It encodes CSVGQGDTEAFF.

The chain links TRBV6-1 to TRBJ2-7, with 7 bases identical to TRBD1. CDR1 is MNHNS, CDR2 SASEGT, per germline. This CDR3 contains 13 residues. V dropped 6 bases and J dropped 7; count of bases not matched to a gene: 9. This CDR3 reads CASRWDTTGEQYF. For the CDR3, the DNA is TGTGCCAGCAGATGGGACACGACAGGGGAGCAGTACTTC.

V gene TRBV29-1 combines with J gene TRBJ2-7; D is possibly TRBD2 (6 bases). CDR3 length equals 13 residues. Per the germline V gene, CDR1 is SQVTM and CDR2 is ANQGSEA. Between the trimmed V and J ends, which lost 1 base and 5 bases, there was a span of 12 bases. The DNA of the CDR3 is TGCAGCGTTGAAGGCGGCGGGGCGAACGAGCAGTACTTC. It encodes CSVEGGGANEQYF.

The V gene is TRBV25-1, the J gene TRBJ2-7; D ambiguous. V lost 1 base and J 8 bases, leaving 12 bases between the germline ends. The CDR3 runs 13 residues. Germline V gene lookup returns CDR1 MGHDK and CDR2 SYGVNS. The CDR3 spells CASSESGLIKQYF. CDR3 DNA: TGTGCCAGCAGTGAATCTGGGCTTATTAAGCAGTACTTC.

The CDR3 is CASRPRWTGLFGYTF. DNA of the CDR3: TGTGCCAGCAGACCCCGCTGGACAGGGTTGTTTGGCTACACCTTC. This rearrangement joins TRBV7-2 to TRBJ1-2; 8 nucleotides line up with TRBD1. Germline V lookup: CDR1 SGHTA, CDR2 FQGNSA. The V and J ends lost 6 bases and 7 bases, in that order; junction bases with no gene match: 13. The CDR3 covers 15 residues.

The rearrangement uses TRBV5-4 and TRBJ2-7, with TRBD2 matching 7 bases. Germline CDR1 reads SGHNT; CDR2 reads YYREEE (reference sequence). The junction had 8 bases not matched to a gene; V was cut back by 5 bases and J by 3 bases. CDR3 length: 14 amino acids. CDR3 bases: TGTGCCAGCAGTGAAGGGCTAGCGGTCTACGAGCAGTACTTC. This codes for CASSEGLAVYEQYF.

The rearrangement links TRBV28 to TRBJ2-1, with 12 bases lining up with TRBD2. CDR1 and CDR2 from the germline V gene are MDHEN and SYDVKM. Losses at the gene ends were 3 bases for V and 6 bases for J; bases not matched to a gene: 3. The CDR3 runs 15 residues. The CDR3 is CASSLTSGSINEQFF. The CDR3 nucleotides are TGTGCCAGCAGTTTGACTAGCGGGAGTATCAATGAGCAGTTCTTC.

The chain is built from TRBV28 and TRBJ2-7; D unclear. Germline assignment: CDR1 MDHEN and CDR2 SYDVKM. The length of the CDR3 is 13 residues. Trimming shortened V by 6 bases and J by 7 bases, and 16 bases separated the two germline ends. This chain's CDR3 is CASRTPAEREQYF. CDR3 sequence (DNA): TGTGCCAGCAGGACCCCGGCCGAAAGGGAGCAGTACTTC.

The V call is TRBV21-1, the J call TRBJ1-1. TRBV21-1 is given as a pseudogene. The CDR3 loop spans 15 amino acids. CDR3 coding DNA: TGTGCCAGCAGCCTAGGGGCGGGGAAGGGAGGCACAGCTTTCTTT. Its translation: CASSLGAGKGGTAFF.

This chain links TRBV5-4 with TRBJ2-2, with D uncertain. Germline CDR1 reads SGHNT; CDR2 reads YYREEE (reference sequence). The CDR3 consists of 13 residues. V gave up 2 bases and J gave up 3 bases, with 5 bases separating them. The CDR3 loop reads CASSFVDTGELFF. CDR3 coding DNA: TGTGCCAGCAGCTTCGTGGACACCGGGGAGCTGTTTTTT.

The rearrangement links TRBV7-2 to TRBJ2-2; D remains ambiguous. Germline CDR1 and CDR2: SGHTA and FQGNSA. Trimming cost V 2 bases and J 4 bases, with 8 bases left between them. This CDR3 is built from 14 residues. The CDR3: CASSLMRVTGELFF. The DNA of the CDR3 is TGTGCCAGCAGCTTAATGAGAGTCACCGGGGAGCTGTTTTTT.

V gene TRBV2 combines with J gene TRBJ2-1; the match to TRBD2 covers 10 bases. The V gene end was trimmed by 6 bases and the J gene end by 6 bases; junction bases not matched to a gene: 5. The CDR3 extends over 14 amino acids. The germline gives CDR1 SNHLY, CDR2 FYNNEI. CDR3 coding DNA: TGTGCCAGCAGCGCTAGCGGGAGTGTCAATGAGCAGTTCTTC. This codes for CASSASGSVNEQFF.